The entry below gives a single T cell receptor (beta chain) sequence along with its context. The sample belongs to a study of blood T cell repertoires in COVID-19. Study-wide context: Samples came from the United States, Italy and Spain, spanning acute and convalescent COVID-19.

J was trimmed by 7 bases and V by 0 bases; bases with no gene match: 10. Per germline, CDR1 MNHEY and CDR2 SVGAGI. This CDR3 spans 16 amino acids. The table came from immunoSEQ multiplex PCR; TCRdb's copy has only in-frame clones and leaves some out. The repertoire holds about 170,000 clones, roughly 86% seen once, with about 8% in the top ten. The specimen sequenced was peripheral blood. This sequence originates from a man aged 35 to 55 who had recovered from COVID-19. This chain joins TRBV6-5 and TRBJ2-5, with TRBD1 matching 8 bases. CDR3 protein: CASSYSGTGGYGTQYF. For the CDR3, the DNA is TGTGCCAGCAGTTACTCTGGGACAGGAGGGTATGGGACCCAGTACTTC.